Each of the 3 T cell receptor beta chains below was sequenced from the same sample in a study of shared clonotypes between healthy human individuals. Some clones are missing from TCRdb's copy, which holds only in-frame ones; the method was immunoSEQ multiplex PCR. This repertoire shows about 2.4 million clones, approximately 93% found once; its top ten account for around 0.37%. Source material: naive CD4+ T cells from PBMCs. The subset here: CD45RA+ positively selected. The receptor set was obtained from a man aged 18-30 years in good health. Some clones in this sample may be carry-over from other donors' samples.

This clone appeared once. Other DNA sequences in this sample translate to the same CDR3. V gene TRBV5-1 combines with J gene TRBJ2-5; D call uncertain. Trimming pared 0 bases from V and 5 bases from J, leaving 8 bases between. CDR3 length: 13 residues. Germline CDR1 is SGHRS and CDR2 is YFSETQ. In DNA form, the CDR3 reads TGCGCCAGCAGCTTGGAGGCAGCGGAGACCCAGTACTTC. Encoded protein: CASSLEAAETQYF.

The rearrangement joins TRBV6-5 to TRBJ2-2; 7 nucleotides agree with TRBD1. V dropped 6 bases and J dropped 4; count of bases not matched to a gene: 8. This CDR3 contains 15 residues. The germline V gene encodes CDR1 MNHEY and CDR2 SVGAGI. CDR3 nucleotide sequence: TGTGCCAGCAGCCGTGACAGGGTTGGCACCGGGGAGCTGTTTTTT. This encodes CASSRDRVGTGELFF.

The rearrangement uses TRBV29-1 and TRBJ2-3; D might be TRBD1 (5 bases). Germline values: CDR1 SQVTM, CDR2 ANQGSEA. Between the trimmed V and J ends, which lost 4 bases and 2 bases, there was a span of 13 bases. The CDR3 is made up of 14 amino acids. CDR3 in amino acids: CSVGLWGSTDTQYF. The CDR3 DNA follows: TGCAGCGTTGGTCTGTGGGGCTCCACAGATACGCAGTATTTT.